What follows are 29 T cell receptor beta chains derived from one specimen sequenced in a study of spatial heterogeneity in lung cancer. The sample's time point: sample taken at primary tumor resection. TCRdb re-analysed the 5' RACE reads in MiXCR, keeping a single row per CDR3 protein. The sample includes about 7,000 distinct CDR3 sequences, 8.6% of them seen just once. Sequencing used PBMCs, obtained at surgery. The receptor set was obtained from a male donor with early-stage non-small cell lung cancer.

This clonotype was recorded at least ten times. The chain uses TRBV9 and TRBJ2-7; a possible D gene is TRBD1 (5 bases). V was pared by 3 bases and J by 3 bases, with 7 bases between. Germline V gene lookup returns CDR1 SGDLS and CDR2 YYNGEE. The CDR3 covers 12 residues. The CDR3 region is CASSGDSYEQYF. The DNA of the CDR3 is TGTGCCAGCAGCGGTGACAGCTACGAGCAGTACTTC.

At least ten counts were recorded for this clonotype. This chain uses TRBV5-6 with TRBJ2-1; 8 bases line up with TRBD1. Germline CDR1 and CDR2: SGHDT and YYEEEE. The CDR3 is made up of 17 amino acids. V trimming: 2 bases; J trimming: 3 bases; junction bases outside the gene matches: 10. CDR3 nucleotide sequence: TGTGCCAGCAGCTTACCGGACAGGGATTTTTTCTACAATGAGCAGTTCTTC. Translating it yields CASSLPDRDFFYNEQFF.

This clonotype was detected many times. This chain joins TRBV10-3 and TRBJ1-1, with TRBD1 matching over 11 bases. Germline V gene sequence: CDR1 ENHRY, CDR2 SYGVKD. The CDR3 has 13 amino acids. V trimming: 10 bases; J trimming: 5 bases; junction bases outside the gene matches: 6. For the CDR3, the DNA is TGTGCCACTATGGACAGGGGGCTTACTGAAGCTTTCTTT. Encoded protein: CATMDRGLTEAFF.

The chain joins TRBV6-2 or TRBV6-3 to TRBJ1-6; D is unclear. Germline V CDR1 and CDR2: MNHEY, SVGEGT. V lost 0 bases to trimming and J lost 8 bases, with 14 bases between them. The CDR3 extends over 16 amino acids. The CDR3 here is CASSYSNRRFDSPLHF. The CDR3 nucleotides are TGTGCCAGCAGTTACTCGAATAGGAGATTTGATTCACCCCTCCACTTT.

The sample holds many counts of this clonotype. The rearrangement uses TRBV19 and TRBJ2-7; D is tentatively TRBD1 or TRBD2 (5 bases each). Germline-derived CDR1 and CDR2 are LNHDA and SQIVND (reference sequence). The CDR3 consists of 15 residues. V gave up 5 bases and J gave up 2 bases, with 16 bases separating them. The CDR3 DNA reads as TGTGCCAGTAGTCCCCCAACCGGGACCACCTACGAGCAGTACTTC. Translating gives CASSPPTGTTYEQYF.

This clonotype was seen many times. The J gene is TRBJ2-3, the V gene TRBV7-9, with D perhaps matching TRBD2 (5 bases). The CDR3 sequence is 14 residues long. The V gene's germline CDR1 is SEHNR and CDR2 FQNEAQ (reference sequence). With 6 bases removed from V and 2 bases from J, the gap between germline ends came to 12 bases. CDR3 loop: CASRPGRNTDTQYF. The CDR3 DNA follows: TGTGCCAGCAGGCCGGGAAGAAACACAGATACGCAGTATTTT. Supplemented by reference TRBV7-9 and TRBJ2-3, the full variable domain reads DTGVSQNPRHKITKRGQNVTFRCDPISEHNRLYWYRQTLGQGPEFLTYFQNEAQLEKSRLLSDRFSAERPKGSFSTLEIQRTEQGDSAMYLCASRPGRNTDTQYFGPGTRLTVL.

This clonotype has a handful of counts. The chain couples TRBV5-1 to TRBJ2-5; no definite D call. Germline V lookup: CDR1 SGHRS, CDR2 YFSETQ. Trimming left V 0 bases short and J 1 base short, with 7 bases between. The CDR3 contains 14 residues. The CDR3 sequence: CASSLGRTQETQYF. The CDR3 DNA reads TGCGCCAGCAGCTTGGGAAGGACCCAAGAGACCCAGTACTTC.

This clonotype was recorded many times. The chain has TRBV7-9 and TRBJ1-1, with D perhaps matching TRBD1 (5 bases). V lost 5 bases, J lost 7 bases, and 11 bases lay in between. This CDR3 has 12 residues. CDR1 SEHNR and CDR2 FQNEAQ come from the germline V gene (reference sequence). The CDR3 DNA reads TGTGCCAGCAGCATCCGGGACCGTGAAGCTTTCTTT. It codes for CASSIRDREAFF. The entire variable domain, with the rest obtained from reference TRBV7-9 and TRBJ1-1, is as follows: DTGVSQNPRHKITKRGQNVTFRCDPISEHNRLYWYRQTLGQGPEFLTYFQNEAQLEKSRLLSDRFSAERPKGSFSTLEIQRTEQGDSAMYLCASSIRDREAFFGQGTRLTVV.

This clonotype was picked up many times. The genes are TRBV10-3 and TRBJ2-3; 11 bases align to TRBD2. The CDR3 has 15 amino acids. With 4 bases clipped from V and 4 bases from J, the junction kept 4 bases outside the gene matches. CDR1 ENHRY and CDR2 SYGVKD come from the germline V gene. The chain's CDR3 is CAISGTSGSPDTQYF. As DNA, the CDR3 is TGTGCCATCAGTGGAACTAGCGGGAGCCCAGATACGCAGTATTTT.

At least ten counts were recorded for this clonotype. J is TRBJ1-2 and V is TRBV6-5; D ambiguous. The germline V gene encodes CDR1 MNHEY and CDR2 SVGAGI. This CDR3 is 13 amino acids long. Deletions cut 2 bases from V and 3 bases from J, with 7 bases between. CDR3 sequence: CASSYRTDYGYTF. The CDR3 DNA reads TGTGCCAGCAGTTACCGGACGGACTATGGCTACACCTTC.

This clonotype is termed medium-sized. The chain is built from TRBV29-1 and TRBJ2-5, with D uncertain. From germline, CDR1 is SQVTM and CDR2 ANQGSEA. V was shortened by 0 bases and J by 5 bases, with 7 bases between the two germline ends. This CDR3 comprises 12 residues. The CDR3 loop reads CSVEDLTETQYF. CDR3 nucleotide sequence: TGCAGCGTTGAAGATCTGACGGAGACCCAGTACTTC.

This clonotype came up many times. The V call is TRBV5-6, the J call TRBJ1-5; 8 bases match TRBD1. CDR1 is SGHDT, CDR2 YYEEEE, per germline. Trimming cost V 4 bases and J 6 bases; bases outside gene matches: 6. This CDR3 is built from 14 residues. The DNA of the CDR3 is TGTGCCAGCAGCCTCGGGCAGGGGGCTCAGCCCCAGCATTTT. Its translation is CASSLGQGAQPQHF.

In the case of this clonotype: A much larger clone lies a single base off, so this may be a read error. The V gene is TRBV28, the J gene TRBJ1-4; TRBD1 agrees at 7 bases. Germline V gene lookup returns CDR1 MDHEN and CDR2 SYDVKM. This CDR3 region has 14 residues. V shed 4 bases, J shed 8 bases, and the junction held 7 bases outside the gene matches. The CDR3 loop is CASSSGTEAEKLFF. The CDR3 nucleotides read TGTGCCAGCAGTTCCGGGACAGAAGCCGAAAAACTGTTTTTT.

This clonotype was detected ten times or more. The J gene is TRBJ1-5, the V gene TRBV6-5, with D uncertain. The CDR3 totals 13 residues. V gave up 2 bases and J gave up 4 bases, with 6 bases separating them. From germline, CDR1 is MNHEY and CDR2 SVGAGI. CDR3 residues: CASSYDRNQPQHF. DNA for the CDR3: TGTGCCAGCAGTTACGACCGAAATCAGCCCCAGCATTTT.

The sample holds many counts of this clonotype. V and J are TRBV12-3 or TRBV12-4 and TRBJ1-1, with D perhaps TRBD1 (6 bases). The CDR3 length is 16 residues. The V end lost 6 bases, the J end lost 5 bases, and 22 bases lay between the germline ends. The DNA of the CDR3 is TGTGCCAGCAGGCGAAACACCGGGGACACAGGGACTGAAGCTTTCTTT. It is translated as CASRRNTGDTGTEAFF.

This sequence joins TRBV12-3 or TRBV12-4 and TRBJ2-4, with D possibly TRBD1 on 6 matching bases. Trimming cost V 6 bases and J 3 bases, with 15 bases left between them. This CDR3 contains 15 residues. The CDR3 here is CASRASGVVKNIQYF. In DNA, the CDR3 is TGTGCCAGCAGAGCGTCAGGGGTGGTCAAAAACATTCAGTACTTC.

Many counts were recorded for this clonotype. The CDR3 DNA sequence: TGCAGTGCTAGAGATCCCTTGCAGGGCTCCACTGAAGCTTTCTTT. Its translation is CSARDPLQGSTEAFF. The chain couples TRBV20-1 to TRBJ1-1; TRBD1 might be the D (5 bases). V gave up 0 bases and J gave up 4 bases, with 15 bases separating them. The germline V gene has CDR1 DFQATT and CDR2 SNEGSKA (reference sequence). This CDR3 is 15 amino acids long.

In this sample, this clonotype turned up many times. The chain recombines TRBV5-4 with TRBJ1-1; D not certain. Germline values: CDR1 SGHNT, CDR2 YYREEE (reference sequence). This CDR3 comprises 13 residues. The ends were cut back, 5 bases at V and 1 base at J, with 9 bases in the middle. CDR3 protein: CASRRGQNTEAFF. The CDR3 coding sequence is TGTGCCAGCAGGAGAGGGCAGAACACTGAAGCTTTCTTT.

The chain is built from TRBV7-2 and TRBJ1-1; D is ambiguous. The germline gives CDR1 SGHTA, CDR2 FQGNSA. Deletions cut 2 bases from V and 1 base from J, with 14 bases between. This CDR3 has 16 amino acids. The CDR3 spells CASSLYGDNTNTEAFF. CDR3 coding DNA: TGTGCCAGCAGCTTATATGGCGACAACACGAACACTGAAGCTTTCTTT.

This clonotype was seen many times. The CDR3 nucleotides are TGTGCCAGCAGCTTAGTCGGGACAGGAGACACAGATACGCAGTATTTT. It translates to CASSLVGTGDTDTQYF. The chain combines TRBV13 with TRBJ2-3; 8 nucleotides align to TRBD1. With 1 base clipped from V and 2 bases from J, the junction kept 5 bases outside the gene matches. Germline V gene lookup returns CDR1 PRHDT and CDR2 FYEKMQ (reference sequence). The CDR3 is 16 amino acids. Full variable domain (missing parts from reference TRBV13 and TRBJ2-3): AAGVIQSPRHLIKEKRETATLKCYPIPRHDTVYWYQQGPGQDPQFLISFYEKMQSDKGSIPDRFSAQQFSDYHSELNMSSLELGDSALYFCASSLVGTGDTDTQYFGPGTRLTVL.

This clonotype showed up many times. The rearrangement links TRBV9 to TRBJ2-5, with a possible D match to TRBD2 (6 bases). The CDR3 has 14 residues. V shed 0 bases and J shed 3 bases, with 9 bases lying between them. Germline CDR1 is SGDLS and CDR2 is YYNGEE. CDR3 sequence: CASSVGDLEETQYF. Here the CDR3 DNA reads TGTGCCAGCAGCGTAGGGGACTTAGAAGAGACCCAGTACTTC.

This clonotype was seen repeatedly, ten times or more. The chain combines TRBV10-1 with TRBJ2-7; 7 positions agree with TRBD1. V dropped 2 bases and J dropped 2; count of bases not matched to a gene: 6. The germline gives CDR1 WNHNN, CDR2 SYGVQD (reference sequence). This CDR3 spans 15 amino acids. DNA of the CDR3: TGCGCCAGCAGTGAGCGAGGGGGCTCAACCTACGAGCAGTACTTC. Protein product: CASSERGGSTYEQYF.

This clonotype was observed at least ten times. The gene calls are TRBV2 and TRBJ1-5; D is uncertain. Trimming pared 4 bases from V and 4 bases from J, leaving 8 bases between. CDR1 is SNHLY, CDR2 FYNNEI, per germline. The CDR3 is made up of 13 amino acids. The CDR3 DNA sequence: TGTGCCAGCAGTGTGGCCGGTAATCAGCCCCAGCATTTT. As protein: CASSVAGNQPQHF.

This clonotype has a count of ten or more. CDR3 sequence (DNA): TGTGCCAGCAGCACGAAAAGGGATTCGGCGGAGCAGTACTTC. Translation gives CASSTKRDSAEQYF. The rearrangement joins TRBV3-1 to TRBJ2-7, with D unclear. V was pared by 5 bases and J by 7 bases, with 18 bases between. The CDR3 loop spans 14 amino acids. Germline V gene sequence: CDR1 LGHDT, CDR2 YNNKEL (reference sequence).

In its sample, this clonotype is medium-sized. The chain uses TRBV7-2 and TRBJ2-2, with D possibly being TRBD2 (6 bases). CDR3 size: 15 residues. The V end lost 3 bases, the J end lost 2 bases, and 10 bases lay between the germline ends. CDR1 SGHTA and CDR2 FQGNSA come from the germline V gene. This CDR3 reads CASSLSGSNTGELFF. The CDR3 bases are TGTGCCAGCAGCTTGTCCGGGAGTAACACCGGGGAGCTGTTTTTT.

In its sample, this clonotype was seen many times. The V gene is TRBV6-5, the J gene TRBJ1-5; TRBD1 agrees at 8 bases. Germline V gene data show CDR1 as MNHEY and CDR2 as SVGAGI. The CDR3 has 14 amino acids. V gave up 11 bases and J gave up 5 bases; unmatched junction bases: 11. The CDR3 region is CASAMDRDYQPQHF. The CDR3 DNA sequence: TGTGCCTCCGCAATGGACAGGGATTATCAGCCCCAGCATTTT.

This clonotype occurred many times. One end of the junction fails to match germline, which may point to a read error. V and J are TRBV6-5 and TRBJ2-1, with TRBD2 identical over 11 bases. CDR1 and CDR2 from the germline V gene are MNHEY and SVGAGI. This CDR3 comprises 17 residues. The CDR3 sequence: CASSYSVAGGHSNEQLF. DNA of the CDR3: TGTGCCAGCAGTTACTCGGTAGCGGGAGGGCATTCAAATGAGCAGCTCTTC.

This clonotype showed up just a few times. The gene calls are TRBV12-3 or TRBV12-4 and TRBJ1-6; 7 nucleotides match TRBD1. V shed 0 bases, J shed 7 bases, and the junction held 6 bases outside the gene matches. CDR3 length: 16 amino acids. Here the CDR3 reads CASSLAFRDSNSPLHF. The CDR3 nucleotides are TGTGCCAGCAGTTTAGCGTTCCGGGACAGCAATTCACCCCTCCACTTT.

This clonotype showed up many times. V gene TRBV12-3 or TRBV12-4 combines with J gene TRBJ2-3; D ambiguous. The CDR3 spans 13 residues. V shed 6 bases and J shed 2 bases, with 9 bases lying between them. The CDR3 sequence: CASSLDHTDTQYF. The CDR3 DNA sequence: TGTGCCAGCAGCTTGGACCACACAGATACGCAGTATTTT.